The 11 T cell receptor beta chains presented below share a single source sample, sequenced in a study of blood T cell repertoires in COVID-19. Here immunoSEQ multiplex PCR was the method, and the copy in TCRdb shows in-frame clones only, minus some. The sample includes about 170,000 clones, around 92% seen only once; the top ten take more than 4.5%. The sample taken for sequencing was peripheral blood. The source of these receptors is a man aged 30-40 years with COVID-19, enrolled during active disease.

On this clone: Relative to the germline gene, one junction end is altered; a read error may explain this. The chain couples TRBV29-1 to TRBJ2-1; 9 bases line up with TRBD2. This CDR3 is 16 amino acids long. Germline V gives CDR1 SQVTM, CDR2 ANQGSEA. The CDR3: CSVEAGLASSYNEQFF. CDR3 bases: TGCAGCGTCGAAGCCGGACTAGCGAGCTCCTACAATGAGCAGTTCTTC.

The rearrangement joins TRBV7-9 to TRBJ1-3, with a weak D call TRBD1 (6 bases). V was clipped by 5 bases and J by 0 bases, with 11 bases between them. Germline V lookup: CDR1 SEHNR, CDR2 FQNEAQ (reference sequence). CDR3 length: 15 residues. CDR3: CASSLTGSSGNTIYF. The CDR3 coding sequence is TGTGCCAGCAGCCTAACAGGGAGCTCTGGAAACACCATATATTTT.

CDR3: CASSEGYSHNEQFF. In DNA, the CDR3 is TGTGCCAGCAGTGAAGGCTATTCCCACAATGAGCAGTTCTTC. The chain employs TRBV2 and TRBJ2-1, with D unresolved. CDR3 length: 14 residues. Germline V lookup: CDR1 SNHLY, CDR2 FYNNEI. V lost 1 base to trimming and J lost 5 bases, with 9 bases between them.

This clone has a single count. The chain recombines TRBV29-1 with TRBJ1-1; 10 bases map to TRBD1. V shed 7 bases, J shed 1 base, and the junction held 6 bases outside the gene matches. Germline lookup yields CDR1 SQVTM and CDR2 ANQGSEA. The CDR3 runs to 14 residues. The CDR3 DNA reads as TGCAGCGCGAAACGGACAGGGGGGAACACTGAAGCTTTCTTT. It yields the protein CSAKRTGGNTEAFF.

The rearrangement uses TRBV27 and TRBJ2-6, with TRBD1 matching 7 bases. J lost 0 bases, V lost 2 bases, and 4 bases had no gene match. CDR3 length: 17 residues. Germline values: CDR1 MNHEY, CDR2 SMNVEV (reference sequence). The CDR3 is CASSLTGTVSGANVLTF. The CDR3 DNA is TGTGCCAGCAGTTTAACCGGGACAGTCTCTGGGGCCAACGTCCTGACTTTC.

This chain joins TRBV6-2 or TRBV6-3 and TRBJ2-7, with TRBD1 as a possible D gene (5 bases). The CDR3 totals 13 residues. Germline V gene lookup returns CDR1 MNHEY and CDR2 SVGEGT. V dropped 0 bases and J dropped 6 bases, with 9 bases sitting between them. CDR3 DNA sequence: TGTGCCAGCAGTTACTCGTCAGGGCTCGAGCAGTACTTC. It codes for CASSYSSGLEQYF.

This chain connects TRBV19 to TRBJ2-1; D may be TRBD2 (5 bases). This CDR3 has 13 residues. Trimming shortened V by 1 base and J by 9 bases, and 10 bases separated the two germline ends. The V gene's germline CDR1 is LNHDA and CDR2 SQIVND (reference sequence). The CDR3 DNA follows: TGTGCCAGTAGTATAGGGACTTTCGTTGAGCAGTTCTTC. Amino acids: CASSIGTFVEQFF.

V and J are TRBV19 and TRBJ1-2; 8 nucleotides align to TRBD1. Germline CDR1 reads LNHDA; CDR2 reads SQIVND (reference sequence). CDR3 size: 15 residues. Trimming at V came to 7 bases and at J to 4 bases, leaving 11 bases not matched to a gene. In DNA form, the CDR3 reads TGTGCCAGTACCCCGAGGACAGGGACCGGCTATGGCTACACCTTC. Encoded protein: CASTPRTGTGYGYTF.

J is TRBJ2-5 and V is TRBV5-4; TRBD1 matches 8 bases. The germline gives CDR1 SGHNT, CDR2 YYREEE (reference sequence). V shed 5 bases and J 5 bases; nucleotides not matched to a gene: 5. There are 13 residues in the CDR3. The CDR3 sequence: CASRVTGVETQYF. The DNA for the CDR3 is TGTGCCAGCAGGGTGACAGGGGTGGAGACCCAGTACTTC.

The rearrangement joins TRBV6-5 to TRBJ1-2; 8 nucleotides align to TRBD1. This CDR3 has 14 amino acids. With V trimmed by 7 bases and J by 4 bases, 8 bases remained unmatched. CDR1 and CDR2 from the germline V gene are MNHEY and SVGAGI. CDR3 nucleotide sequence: TGTGCCAGCAACGGACAGGGCGGAGGCTATGGCTACACCTTC. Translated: CASNGQGGGYGYTF.

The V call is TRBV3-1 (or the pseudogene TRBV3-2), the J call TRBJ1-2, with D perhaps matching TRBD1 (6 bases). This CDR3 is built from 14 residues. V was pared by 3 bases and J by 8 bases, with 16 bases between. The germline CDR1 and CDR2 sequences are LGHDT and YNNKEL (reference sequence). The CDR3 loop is CASSQAQGLGGYTF. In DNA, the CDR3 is TGTGCCAGCAGCCAGGCACAGGGCCTGGGGGGCTACACCTTC.